A selection of T cell receptor beta chains follows, all from one sample in a study of Ad26.COV2.S vaccination and SARS-CoV-2 variants. The data were produced by immunoSEQ multiplex PCR, yet TCRdb's version contains in-frame clones alone and is incomplete. The repertoire holds about 460,000 clones, with roughly nine tenths as singletons. The material was peripheral blood, obtained in a trial of Ad26.COV2.S vaccine versus placebo. These receptor sequences come from a person aged 18 to 59 who received the Ad26.COV2.S COVID-19 vaccine or a placebo. Both conserved end residues are part of each CDR3. A D gene is named only where the DNA matches it firmly. Not every row has a clone size; where given, it reads once, few, many or a size class.

j_call clone_size v_call d_call cdr3_aa cdr3_nt
TRBJ2-5 - TRBV5-1 TRBD2 CARHGGGAGQETQYF TGCGCCCGCCACGGGGGGGGCGCGGGGCAAGAGACCCAGTACTTC
TRBJ2-5 - TRBV6-2/TRBV6-3 - CASSYSIERGETQYF TGTGCCAGCAGTTACTCGATCGAACGGGGAGAGACCCAGTACTTC
TRBJ1-5 - TRBV7-9 TRBD1 CASNRGTGQGKEQPQHF TGTGCCAGCAACCGGGGGACCGGACAGGGCAAAGAACAGCCCCAGCATTTT
TRBJ1-6 - TRBV19 - CASSGGAHVGSNSPLHF TGTGCCAGTAGTGGAGGGGCTCATGTAGGCTCGAATTCACCCCTCCACTTT
TRBJ1-5 few TRBV24-1 - CATSEFGLGDLHQPQHF TGTGCCACCAGTGAATTTGGACTCGGAGACTTACATCAGCCCCAGCATTTT
TRBJ2-1 - TRBV6-1 - CASSEFRDYNEQFF TGTGCCAGCAGTGAATTCAGGGATTACAATGAGCAGTTCTTC
TRBJ1-5 once TRBV6-2/TRBV6-3 - CASSYFAGNQPQHF TGTGCCAGCAGTTACTTCGCGGGCAATCAGCCCCAGCATTTT
TRBJ2-2 - TRBV10-3 - CAIRSSGELFF TGTGCCATCAGGAGTAGCGGGGAGCTGTTTTTT
TRBJ2-7 - TRBV10-2 - CASSESGVGNYEQYF TGCGCCAGCAGTGAGTCGGGGGTGGGTAACTACGAGCAGTACTTC
TRBJ2-1 - TRBV5-1 - CASSLTMGRRHTVEQFF TGCGCCAGCAGCTTGACCATGGGACGCCGCCATACCGTTGAGCAGTTCTTC
TRBJ2-1 - TRBV6-5 - CASSYSGESYNEQFF TGTGCCAGCAGTTACTCTGGGGAATCCTACAATGAGCAGTTCTTC
TRBJ1-2 few TRBV4-2 - CASSSQGIYGYTF TGTGCCAGCAGCTCACAGGGTATCTATGGCTACACCTTC